Below, one T cell receptor (beta chain) is given with its context. The data stem from a study of blood T cell repertoires in COVID-19. TCRdb's table, derived via immunoSEQ multiplex PCR, lists solely in-frame clones and lacks some. The table lists 210,000 or so clones, approximately 80% of them singletons, with 15% to 20% in the top ten. Per the germline V gene, CDR1 is SGHTA and CDR2 is FQGNSA. Trimming shortened V by 5 bases and J by 4 bases, and 21 bases separated the two germline ends. The CDR3 spans 17 residues. This receptor was identified in an elderly woman with active or convalescent COVID-19. The sequenced material came from peripheral blood. This chain joins TRBV7-2 and TRBJ2-1; D may be TRBD2 (5 bases). CDR3 loop: CASSPTLGGGFYNEQFF. The DNA for the CDR3 is TGTGCCAGCAGCCCAACGTTGGGCGGAGGCTTTTACAATGAGCAGTTCTTC.